A selection of T cell receptor beta chains follows, all from one sample in a study of OX40 agonist ivuxolimab in advanced cancers. Method: immunoSEQ multiplex PCR; TCRdb's copy keeps in-frame clones and lacks some. The table lists approximately 22,000 clones, roughly 80% of them singletons, with nearly 35% in the top ten. Sequenced here: CD4+ or CD8+ T cells sorted from blood, sampled in a trial of the OX40 agonist ivuxolimab. The source is an adult with an advanced solid tumor such as melanoma, head and neck, liver or kidney cancer. Both conserved end residues are part of each CDR3. The D gene is left open where the match is weak. Size tells how often a clone was seen (once, few, many) or the class of an expanded clone, and some rows leave it out.

D gene,V gene,clone size,J gene,CDR3 protein,CDR3 DNA
.,TRBV11-3,once,TRBJ2-1,CASSPLASAPYNEQFF,TGTGCCAGCAGCCCATTAGCATCCGCCCCCTACAATGAGCAGTTCTTC
.,TRBV10-1,.,TRBJ2-2,CASSSRETGELFF,TGCGCCAGCAGTTCAAGAGAAACCGGGGAGCTGTTTTTT
.,TRBV27,.,TRBJ1-1,CAIPQGVEGAFF,TGTGCCATTCCTCAGGGCGTAGAGGGAGCTTTCTTT
.,TRBV11-1,.,TRBJ2-7,CASSAEGVNYEQYF,TGTGCCAGCAGCGCAGAAGGGGTGAACTACGAGCAGTACTTC
.,TRBV6-1,.,TRBJ2-5,CASLLGQTQYF,TGTGCCAGCCTGTTGGGCCAGACCCAGTACTTC
.,TRBV11-2,.,TRBJ1-1,CASSPYRMGEAFF,TGTGCCAGCAGCCCCTACAGGATGGGGGAAGCTTTCTTT
TRBD2,TRBV7-8,once,TRBJ2-2,CASSFLGLENTGELFF,TGTGCCAGCAGCTTCCTAGGACTAGAGAACACCGGGGAGCTGTTTTTT
TRBD1,TRBV4-1,.,TRBJ1-1,CASSQAGTGGTEAFF,TGCGCCAGCAGCCAAGCTGGGACAGGGGGCACTGAAGCTTTCTTT
.,TRBV5-1,.,TRBJ1-4,CASSLPTSGRDEKLFF,TGCGCCAGCAGCTTGCCTACCTCAGGGAGGGATGAAAAACTGTTTTTT
.,TRBV29-1,once,TRBJ2-7,CSVSTIDRSEQYF,TGCAGCGTTTCCACAATCGACAGATCCGAGCAGTACTTC
.,TRBV28,.,TRBJ2-3,CASSHSRTYTDTQYF,TGTGCCAGCAGTCACTCTCGGACGTACACAGATACGCAGTATTTT
.,TRBV2,.,TRBJ2-7,CASSEARDNEQYF,TGTGCCAGCAGTGAAGCGCGGGACAACGAGCAGTACTTC
.,TRBV9,.,TRBJ2-7,CASSATPTSSEQYF,TGTGCCAGCAGCGCTACCCCGACTAGTTCCGAGCAGTACTTC
TRBD2,TRBV15,medium-sized,TRBJ2-2,CATTLAGGHTGELFF,TGTGCCACCACATTAGCGGGAGGGCACACCGGGGAGCTGTTTTTT
.,TRBV27,once,TRBJ2-2,CASSLSGVHTGELFF,TGTGCCAGCAGTTTATCAGGGGTACACACCGGGGAGCTGTTTTTT
.,TRBV5-1,.,TRBJ2-2,CASSLAQATGELFF,TGCGCCAGCAGCTTGGCACAGGCTACCGGGGAGCTGTTTTTT
.,TRBV28,.,TRBJ2-3,CASSFLLAFYRYTQYF,TGTGCCAGCAGTTTCCTTCTCGCGTTCTATAGGTATACGCAGTATTTT
.,TRBV2,.,TRBJ1-1,CASSEWDTEAFF,TGTGCCAGCAGTGAATGGGACACTGAAGCTTTCTTT
.,TRBV18,medium-sized,TRBJ1-5,CASSPPGSNQPQHF,TGTGCCAGCTCACCACCGGGGAGCAATCAGCCCCAGCATTTT
.,TRBV11-2,.,TRBJ2-3,CASTVGGTDTQYF,TGTGCCAGCACCGTTGGGGGCACAGATACGCAGTATTTT
TRBD2,TRBV5-1,.,TRBJ2-7,CASSLRTGGLAGPSYEQYF,TGCGCCAGCAGCCTAAGGACAGGAGGACTAGCGGGGCCCTCCTACGAGCAGTACTTC
TRBD1,TRBV7-9,.,TRBJ2-7,CASSLVGQNYEQYF,TGTGCCAGCAGCTTAGTGGGACAGAATTACGAGCAGTACTTC
TRBD2,TRBV4-1,medium-sized,TRBJ2-1,CASSQGNSGRAGEQFF,TGCGCCAGCAGCCAAGGAAATAGCGGGAGGGCCGGTGAGCAGTTCTTC
TRBD2,TRBV6-4,few,TRBJ2-5,CASSPTSEETQYF,TGTGCCAGCAGCCCAACTAGCGAGGAGACCCAGTACTTC
.,TRBV5-6,few,TRBJ2-7,CASSFAGNSYEQYF,TGTGCCAGCAGCTTCGCGGGGAACTCCTACGAGCAGTACTTC
.,TRBV2,medium-sized,TRBJ1-5,CASSSAGLHQPQHF,TGTGCCAGCAGTTCCGCCGGGCTTCATCAGCCCCAGCATTTT
TRBD1,TRBV9,.,TRBJ2-3,CASSVEGRGRQDTQYF,TGTGCCAGCAGCGTAGAGGGCAGGGGGCGCCAAGATACGCAGTATTTT
TRBD2,TRBV27,.,TRBJ2-3,CASSFRLAGGGTDTQYF,TGTGCCAGCAGTTTCCGACTAGCGGGAGGCGGCACAGATACGCAGTATTTT
.,TRBV7-6,.,TRBJ2-3,CASSAPDWGADTQYF,TGTGCCAGCAGCGCCCCGGACTGGGGGGCAGATACGCAGTATTTT
TRBD1,TRBV4-1,.,TRBJ1-6,CASSQDRGLSPLHF,TGCGCCAGCAGCCAAGACAGGGGGCTTTCACCCCTCCACTTT
.,TRBV7-9,.,TRBJ2-3,CASSTNGRTENTDTQYF,TGTGCCAGCAGCACCAACGGGCGGACAGAAAACACAGATACGCAGTATTTT
.,TRBV28,.,TRBJ2-7,CASIPNWGGVDYEQYF,TGTGCCAGCATTCCTAATTGGGGCGGGGTCGACTACGAGCAGTACTTC
.,TRBV19,once,TRBJ2-1,CASSISRINEQFF,TGTGCCAGTAGTATAAGCCGGATTAATGAGCAGTTCTTC
.,TRBV7-9,few,TRBJ1-1,CASSPNLGWNTEAFF,TGTGCCAGCAGCCCCAATCTGGGGTGGAACACTGAAGCTTTCTTT
.,TRBV10-3,.,TRBJ1-5,CACGSNQPQHF,TGTGCCTGCGGTAGCAATCAGCCCCAGCATTTT
TRBD2,TRBV14,.,TRBJ2-1,CASSQDWGTTDNEQFF,TGTGCCAGCAGCCAAGATTGGGGGACTACCGACAATGAGCAGTTCTTC
.,TRBV21-1,.,TRBJ2-5,CARWETQYF,TGTGCCAGATGGGAGACCCAGTACTTC
.,TRBV30,.,TRBJ2-7,CARTTGYEQYF,TGTGCCAGGACTACAGGCTACGAGCAGTACTTC
.,TRBV5-6,.,TRBJ2-2,CATSGSFGPGELFF,TGTGCCACTTCCGGGTCCTTCGGTCCCGGGGAGCTGTTTTTT
.,TRBV27,.,TRBJ1-2,CASSFVGLNYGYTF,TGTGCCAGCAGTTTCGTAGGGCTTAACTATGGCTACACCTTC
.,TRBV15,.,TRBJ2-5,CATSTPGQGYETQYF,TGTGCCACCAGCACCCCGGGGCAGGGCTATGAGACCCAGTACTTC
.,TRBV7-6,.,TRBJ2-1,CASSLGRADEQFF,TGTGCCAGCAGCTTAGGCAGGGCTGACGAGCAGTTCTTC
TRBD1,TRBV7-9,.,TRBJ1-1,CASSFLGTGEAFF,TGTGCCAGCAGCTTCTTAGGGACAGGCGAAGCTTTCTTT
.,TRBV19,.,TRBJ2-2,CASTYSGTLFVGELFF,TGTGCCAGTACCTACTCTGGGACATTGTTTGTTGGGGAGCTGTTTTTT
TRBD1,TRBV7-9,.,TRBJ2-5,CASSSTGEEETQYF,TGTGCCAGCAGCTCGACAGGGGAAGAGGAGACCCAGTACTTC
.,TRBV11-2,.,TRBJ2-1,CASSSMSEQFF,TGTGCCAGCAGCTCTATGTCTGAGCAGTTCTTC
.,TRBV19,.,TRBJ2-2,CASTQLMTGELFF,TGTGCCAGTACCCAACTTATGACCGGGGAGCTGTTTTTT
.,TRBV7-5,.,TRBJ2-1,CARSLTAGASSYNEQFF,TGTGCCAGAAGCTTAACTGCGGGGGCGAGCTCCTACAATGAGCAGTTCTTC
.,TRBV19,.,TRBJ2-1,CASSISFHNEQFF,TGTGCCAGTAGTATAAGTTTCCACAATGAGCAGTTCTTC
.,TRBV4-1,.,TRBJ2-7,CASSQGRGRSYEQYF,TGCGCCAGCAGCCAAGGCAGGGGAAGGTCCTACGAGCAGTACTTC
.,TRBV5-1,.,TRBJ2-1,CASSLAGFYNEQFF,TGCGCCAGCAGCTTAGCGGGCTTCTACAATGAGCAGTTCTTC
TRBD1,TRBV28,.,TRBJ2-7,CATAEMDRRPYEQYF,TGTGCCACTGCTGAAATGGACAGGAGACCCTACGAGCAGTACTTC
.,TRBV11-2,once,TRBJ2-3,CASSSDTDTQYF,TGTGCCAGCAGCTCGGACACAGATACGCAGTATTTT